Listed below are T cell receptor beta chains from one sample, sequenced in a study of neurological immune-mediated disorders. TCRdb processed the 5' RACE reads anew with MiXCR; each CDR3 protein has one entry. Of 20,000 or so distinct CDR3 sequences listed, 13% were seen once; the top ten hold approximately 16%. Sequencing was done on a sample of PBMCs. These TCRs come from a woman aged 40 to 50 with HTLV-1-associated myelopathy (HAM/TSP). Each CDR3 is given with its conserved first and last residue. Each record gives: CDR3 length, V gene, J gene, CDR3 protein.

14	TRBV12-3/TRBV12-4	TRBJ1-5	CASSPINSNQPQHF
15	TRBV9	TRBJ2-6	CASSPRDSGANVLTF
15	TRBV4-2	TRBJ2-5	CASSQGDGERETQYF
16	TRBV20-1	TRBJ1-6	CSASPSPGGENSPLHF
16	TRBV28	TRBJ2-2	CASSFKSWGDTGELFF
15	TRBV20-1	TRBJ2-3	CSARAGRGRGDTQYF
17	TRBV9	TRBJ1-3	CASSVTGTPSSGNTIYF
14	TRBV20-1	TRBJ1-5	CSARARDRPEPQHF
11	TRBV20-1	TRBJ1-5	CSARDPWAKHF
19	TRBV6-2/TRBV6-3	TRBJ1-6	CASSYPTDRASSYNSPLHF
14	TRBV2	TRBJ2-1	CASSGRQGNNEQFF
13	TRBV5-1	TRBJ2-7	CASSWSGGGEQYF
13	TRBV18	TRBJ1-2	CASSPPGDYGYTF
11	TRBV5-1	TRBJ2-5	CASSLDETQYF
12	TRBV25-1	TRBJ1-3	CASSDQGNTIYF